The rows below give T cell receptor beta chains drawn from one sample of a study of blood T cell repertoires in COVID-19. Profiling relied on immunoSEQ multiplex PCR, and the TCRdb table lists in-frame clones only, not all of them. The sample lists approximately 210,000 clones; around 82% were seen once. The sample taken for sequencing was peripheral blood. The receptor source for this set is a woman aged 50 to 65 with acute or convalescent COVID-19. Each CDR3 is given with its conserved first and last residue. Fields, in order: V gene, clone size, D gene, CDR3 length, J gene, CDR3 DNA, CDR3 protein. A D gene is named only where the DNA matches it firmly. Clone size is stated in some rows and not others, as once, few, many or a class when expanded.

V gene: TRBV5-4; clone size: few; D gene: .; CDR3 length: 14; J gene: TRBJ1-6; CDR3 DNA: TGTGCCAGCAGCTTGGACAGGGCAAATTCACCCCTCCACTTT; CDR3 protein: CASSLDRANSPLHF
V gene: TRBV24-1; clone size: .; D gene: TRBD1; CDR3 length: 12; J gene: TRBJ1-5; CDR3 DNA: TGTGCCACCAGGACAGGGATCCAGCCCCAGCATTTT; CDR3 protein: CATRTGIQPQHF
V gene: TRBV5-4; clone size: .; D gene: .; CDR3 length: 13; J gene: TRBJ2-1; CDR3 DNA: TGTGCCAGCAGCCGCCGGGGAGTCGATGAGCAGTTCTTC; CDR3 protein: CASSRRGVDEQFF
V gene: TRBV5-1; clone size: .; D gene: .; CDR3 length: 14; J gene: TRBJ2-2; CDR3 DNA: TGCGCCAGCAGCTTCGGACAACCCACCGGGGAGCTGTTTTTT; CDR3 protein: CASSFGQPTGELFF
V gene: TRBV11-2; clone size: .; D gene: TRBD2; CDR3 length: 14; J gene: TRBJ2-7; CDR3 DNA: TGTGCCAGCAGCTTGCTAGCGGGACCGGACGAGCAGTACTTC; CDR3 protein: CASSLLAGPDEQYF
V gene: TRBV28; clone size: .; D gene: TRBD2; CDR3 length: 16; J gene: TRBJ2-7; CDR3 DNA: TGTGCCAGCGCCGCTAGCGGGCCCTCCCCCACGTACGAGCAGTACTTC; CDR3 protein: CASAASGPSPTYEQYF
V gene: TRBV11-2; clone size: once; D gene: TRBD1; CDR3 length: 19; J gene: TRBJ1-4; CDR3 DNA: TGTGCCAGCAGCCCTGGGACAGGGGGTGTGGGAGGAACTAATGAAAAACTGTTTTTT; CDR3 protein: CASSPGTGGVGGTNEKLFF
V gene: TRBV27; clone size: .; D gene: .; CDR3 length: 13; J gene: TRBJ2-4; CDR3 DNA: TGTGCCAGCAGGGAGCTAGCCAAAAACATTCAGTACTTC; CDR3 protein: CASRELAKNIQYF
V gene: TRBV28; clone size: .; D gene: TRBD2; CDR3 length: 17; J gene: TRBJ2-7; CDR3 DNA: TGTGCCAGCAGTTTTACCTCTTTGGCGGGAGGGCCTAACGAGCAGTACTTC; CDR3 protein: CASSFTSLAGGPNEQYF
V gene: TRBV2; clone size: .; D gene: TRBD1; CDR3 length: 14; J gene: TRBJ1-6; CDR3 DNA: TGTGCCAGCAGTTCCGGGACAGCAAATTCACCCCTCCACTTT; CDR3 protein: CASSSGTANSPLHF
V gene: TRBV27; clone size: .; D gene: TRBD1; CDR3 length: 13; J gene: TRBJ1-5; CDR3 DNA: TGTGCCAGCAGATCGACAGGGCATCAGCCCCAGCATTTT; CDR3 protein: CASRSTGHQPQHF
V gene: TRBV18; clone size: once; D gene: TRBD1; CDR3 length: 15; J gene: TRBJ2-1; CDR3 DNA: TGTGCCAGCTCAGGGGGACAGGGCAAGCACAATGAGCAGTTCTTC; CDR3 protein: CASSGGQGKHNEQFF
V gene: TRBV11-3; clone size: .; D gene: .; CDR3 length: 18; J gene: TRBJ2-1; CDR3 DNA: TGTGCCAGCAGCTTCGCCCTACCCGGGACTGGGTATCCCAATGAGCAGTTCTTC; CDR3 protein: CASSFALPGTGYPNEQFF
V gene: TRBV6-5; clone size: few; D gene: TRBD2; CDR3 length: 14; J gene: TRBJ2-5; CDR3 DNA: TGTGCCAGCAGTCTCAGGACTAGCAAAGAGACCCAGTACTTC; CDR3 protein: CASSLRTSKETQYF
V gene: TRBV7-5; clone size: .; D gene: .; CDR3 length: 13; J gene: TRBJ1-2; CDR3 DNA: TGTGCCAGAAGCTTAGGCGCCGGGACAGAAATTACCTTC; CDR3 protein: CARSLGAGTEITF
V gene: TRBV7-2; clone size: once; D gene: TRBD1; CDR3 length: 15; J gene: TRBJ2-3; CDR3 DNA: TGTGCCAGCAGCTTAGGGCAGGGGGGCACAGATACGCAGTATTTT; CDR3 protein: CASSLGQGGTDTQYF
V gene: TRBV3-1/TRBV3-2; clone size: .; D gene: .; CDR3 length: 12; J gene: TRBJ1-4; CDR3 DNA: TGTGCCAGCAGCCCAGGTGGGGAAAAACTGTTTTTT; CDR3 protein: CASSPGGEKLFF
V gene: TRBV5-8; clone size: once; D gene: TRBD1; CDR3 length: 14; J gene: TRBJ2-1; CDR3 DNA: TGTGCCAGCAGCTGGACAGGGGGATACAATGAGCAGTTCTTC; CDR3 protein: CASSWTGGYNEQFF
V gene: TRBV19; clone size: .; D gene: TRBD2; CDR3 length: 12; J gene: TRBJ2-7; CDR3 DNA: TGTGCCAGTAGTCCCCGGGAGGGGGGGCAGTACTTC; CDR3 protein: CASSPREGGQYF
V gene: TRBV19; clone size: .; D gene: .; CDR3 length: 19; J gene: TRBJ1-5; CDR3 DNA: TGTGCCAGTAGTATTAGTGGCAGGGCTCCGACACTACGGGATCAGCCCCAGCATTTT; CDR3 protein: CASSISGRAPTLRDQPQHF